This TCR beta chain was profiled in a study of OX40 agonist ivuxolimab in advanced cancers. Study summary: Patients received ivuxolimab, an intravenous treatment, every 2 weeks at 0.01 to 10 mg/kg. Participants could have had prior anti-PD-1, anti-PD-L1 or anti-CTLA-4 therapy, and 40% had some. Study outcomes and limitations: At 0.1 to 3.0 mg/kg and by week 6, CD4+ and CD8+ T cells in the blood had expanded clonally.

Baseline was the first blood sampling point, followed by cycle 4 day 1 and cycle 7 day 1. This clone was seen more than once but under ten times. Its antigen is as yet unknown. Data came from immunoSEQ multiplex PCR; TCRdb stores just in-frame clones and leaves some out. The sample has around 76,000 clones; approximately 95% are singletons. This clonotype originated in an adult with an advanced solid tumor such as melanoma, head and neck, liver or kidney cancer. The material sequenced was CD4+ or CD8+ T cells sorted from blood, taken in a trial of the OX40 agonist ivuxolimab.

For the CDR3, the DNA is TGTGCCAGCAGCTCTCCCTCGGGTACTGAAGCTTTCTTT. This sequence encodes CASSSPSGTEAFF. This chain connects TRBV7-9 to TRBJ1-1; no firm D call. V gave up 4 bases and J gave up 5 bases, with 11 bases separating them. The CDR3 spans 13 residues. Germline-derived CDR1 and CDR2 are SEHNR and FQNEAQ (reference sequence).